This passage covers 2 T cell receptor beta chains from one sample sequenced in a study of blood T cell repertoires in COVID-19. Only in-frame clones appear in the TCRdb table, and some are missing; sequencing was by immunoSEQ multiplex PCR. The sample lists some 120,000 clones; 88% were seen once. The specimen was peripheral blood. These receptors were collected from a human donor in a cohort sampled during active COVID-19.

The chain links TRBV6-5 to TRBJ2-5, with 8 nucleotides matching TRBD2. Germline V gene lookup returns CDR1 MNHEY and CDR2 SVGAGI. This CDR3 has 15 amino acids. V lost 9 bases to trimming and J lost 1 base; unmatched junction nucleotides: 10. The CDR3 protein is CASCLRGGFQETQYF. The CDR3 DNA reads TGTGCCAGTTGTTTACGGGGGGGTTTCCAAGAGACCCAGTACTTC.

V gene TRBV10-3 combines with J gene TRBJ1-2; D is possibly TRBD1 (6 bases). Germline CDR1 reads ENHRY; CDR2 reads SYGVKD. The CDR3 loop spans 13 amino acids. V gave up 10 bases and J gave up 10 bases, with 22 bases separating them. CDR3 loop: CATVRDLQGYYTF. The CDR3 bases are TGTGCCACCGTCAGGGACCTACAGGGATACTACACCTTC.